These T cell receptor beta chains were read from a single sample in a study of shared clonotypes between healthy human individuals. Assay used: immunoSEQ multiplex PCR; TCRdb lists only in-frame clones, some missing. This table has approximately 2,000,000 clones, roughly 92% appearing once. Sequenced input: naive CD4+ T cells from PBMCs. Source of these receptors: a man between 18 and 29 years old in good health. Some clones in this sample may be carry-over from other donors' samples. The CDR3 runs from the conserved cysteine through the conserved F or W. The order of the fields is V gene, D gene, J gene, clone size, CDR3 DNA, CDR3 protein. D genes are given only for firm matches. Only some rows state a clone size, as once, few, many or a class for expanded clones.

>TRBV29-1|.|TRBJ2-3|.
TGCAGCGTATCCCTCGCCGGGGGTTCGACAGATACGCAGTATTTT
CSVSLAGGSTDTQYF
>TRBV28|.|TRBJ1-2|.
TGTGCCAGCAGTACGGCGGTCGGGGGCTACACCTTC
CASSTAVGGYTF
>TRBV5-1|TRBD2|TRBJ2-3|.
TGCGCCAGCAGCCTTGGGACTAGCGGGAGAGGTGATACGCAGTATTTT
CASSLGTSGRGDTQYF
>TRBV29-1|TRBD1|TRBJ1-2|once
TGCAGCGTTGAACCGATGGTTAGGGGGCCTGGCGACTATGGCTACACCTTC
CSVEPMVRGPGDYGYTF
>TRBV2|TRBD1|TRBJ2-5|.
TGTGCCAGCAGTGAGGAGACGGCAGGGGGCCGAGAGACCCAGTACTTC
CASSEETAGGRETQYF
>TRBV10-3|TRBD1|TRBJ2-5|.
TGTGCCGCAGGTACCGGGACAGGGGTCTCAGAGACCCAGTACTTC
CAAGTGTGVSETQYF
>TRBV5-5|.|TRBJ1-2|.
TGTGCCAGCAGCCTGGGACAACCCCACCGGGATGGCTACACCTTC
CASSLGQPHRDGYTF
>TRBV15|.|TRBJ1-1|.
TGTGCCACCAGCAGAGATGCCCCCTACACTGAAGCTTTCTTT
CATSRDAPYTEAFF
>TRBV6-5|TRBD2|TRBJ2-7|.
TGTGCCAGCAGAAGGGGAGGGTACGAGCAGTACTTC
CASRRGGYEQYF
>TRBV28|TRBD2|TRBJ2-7|.
TGTGCCAGCAACGGGGGGTACTCCTACGAGCAGTACTTC
CASNGGYSYEQYF
>TRBV28|.|TRBJ1-2|.
TGTGCCAGCAGTTCGGAAGGCTTCTACTATGGCTACACCTTC
CASSSEGFYYGYTF
>TRBV5-1|TRBD1|TRBJ2-1|.
TGCGCCAGCAGTCCCGGGACAGGCTTTTCCTACAATGAGCAGTTCTTC
CASSPGTGFSYNEQFF
>TRBV10-3|TRBD1|TRBJ2-2|.
TGTGCCATCAGTGTTCAGGGGGCCGGGGAGCTGTTTTTT
CAISVQGAGELFF
>TRBV7-9|.|TRBJ2-3|.
TGTGCCAGCAGCCGACCTCCAGGTTCAGATACGCAGTATTTT
CASSRPPGSDTQYF
>TRBV5-8|TRBD1|TRBJ1-1|.
TGTGCCAGCAGCCTCTCAGGGGGAGGGACTGAAGCTTTCTTT
CASSLSGGGTEAFF
>TRBV19|.|TRBJ1-1|.
TGTGCCAGTAGTATCCCCTACCGAATGAACACTGAAGCTTTCTTT
CASSIPYRMNTEAFF
>TRBV9|.|TRBJ1-4|.
TGTGCCAGCAGCTTCCGCGTGGGTAATGAAAAACTGTTTTTT
CASSFRVGNEKLFF
>TRBV7-9|.|TRBJ2-7|.
TGTGCCAGCAGCCAGGACAGAACCTCCTACGAGCAGTACTTC
CASSQDRTSYEQYF
>TRBV5-6|TRBD1|TRBJ2-2|.
TGTGCCAGCAGCTCCCGTTTTACAGGGGGCGGTACCGGGGAGCTGTTTTTT
CASSSRFTGGGTGELFF
>TRBV4-1|.|TRBJ2-1|once
TGCGCCAGCAGCCAAGTGATGGTACGGGCGAGGGCCTACAATGAGCAGTTCTTC
CASSQVMVRARAYNEQFF
>TRBV5-1|TRBD1|TRBJ2-1|.
TGCGCCAGCAGCTCCTTACCGGGACAGGGGGGTGAGCAGTTCTTC
CASSSLPGQGGEQFF
>TRBV7-2|.|TRBJ1-3|.
TGTGCCAGCAGCTTATTTCCTGGAAACACCATATATTTT
CASSLFPGNTIYF
>TRBV30|.|TRBJ2-7|once
TGTGCCTGGGGGACCCTCAGCGAGCAGTACTTC
CAWGTLSEQYF
>TRBV9|TRBD1|TRBJ1-3|.
TGTGCCAGCAGCGCAACCCCGGGACAGGGGGCTTCCTCTGGAAACACCATATATTTT
CASSATPGQGASSGNTIYF
>TRBV6-6|TRBD1|TRBJ1-1|.
TGTGCCAGCACCCAGGGGGTATGGAACACTGAAGCTTTCTTT
CASTQGVWNTEAFF
>TRBV6-1|.|TRBJ2-2|.
TGTGCCAGCAGTGAAGGCGCAGGGATAGGAAACACCGGGGAGCTGTTTTTT
CASSEGAGIGNTGELFF
>TRBV7-9|.|TRBJ2-7|.
TGTGCCAGCACCTCACGGGGGTACCACGAGCAGTACTTC
CASTSRGYHEQYF
>TRBV28|.|TRBJ1-5|.
TGTGCCAGCAGTGACCCTCGCGCCTCGATGTATCAGCCCCAGCATTTT
CASSDPRASMYQPQHF
>TRBV15|.|TRBJ1-1|.
TGTGCCACCAGCACTTTACTGGTCGGGCTCACTGAAGCTTTCTTT
CATSTLLVGLTEAFF
>TRBV21-1|.|TRBJ2-7|.
TGTGCCAGCAGCAACGAGGAACGGAGGAAGTGGGACGAGCAGTACTTC
CASSNEERRKWDEQYF
>TRBV28|TRBD1|TRBJ1-1|.
TGTGCCAGCAGTTTAGAAGGCAGGGGGTCGAACACTGAAGCTTTCTTT
CASSLEGRGSNTEAFF
>TRBV18|.|TRBJ2-7|.
TGTGCCAGCTCACTCCGCGGCGGCGAGCAGTACTTC
CASSLRGGEQYF